Below, 3 T cell receptor beta chains from the same sample are listed, as sequenced in a study of blood T cell repertoires in COVID-19. The protocol was immunoSEQ multiplex PCR, while the TCRdb copy is restricted to in-frame clones and leaves out a portion. The table includes 52,000 or so clones, around 80% detected once. Material for sequencing was peripheral blood. These receptors were taken from a man over 45 with acute or convalescent COVID-19.

The rearrangement uses TRBV20-1 and TRBJ2-1; D remains unclear. The CDR3 runs to 13 residues. V was cut by 3 bases and J by 9 bases, with 15 bases left in between. Germline values: CDR1 DFQATT, CDR2 SNEGSKA (reference sequence). The CDR3 reads CSASEASVGEQFF. The CDR3, as DNA: TGCAGTGCTAGTGAGGCTAGTGTGGGTGAGCAGTTCTTC.

The chain joins TRBV4-1 to TRBJ2-7; TRBD2 agrees at 8 bases. There are 16 residues in the CDR3. The germline V gene has CDR1 MGHRA and CDR2 YSYEKL. V was pared by 1 base and J by 0 bases, with 5 bases of the junction left unmatched. The CDR3 nucleotides read TGCGCCAGCAGCCAAGGTGTTAGCGGGGACTCCTACGAGCAGTACTTC. Amino acid sequence: CASSQGVSGDSYEQYF.

The rearrangement uses TRBV19 and TRBJ2-5, with TRBD2 matching 12 bases. Germline V gene sequence: CDR1 LNHDA, CDR2 SQIVND (reference sequence). The CDR3 sequence is 17 residues long. The junction had 11 bases not matched to a gene; V was cut back by 5 bases and J by 4 bases. The CDR3 DNA follows: TGTGCCAGTAGTTTGGATCTAGCGGGAGGGCATGGAGAGACCCAGTACTTC. Residues: CASSLDLAGGHGETQYF.